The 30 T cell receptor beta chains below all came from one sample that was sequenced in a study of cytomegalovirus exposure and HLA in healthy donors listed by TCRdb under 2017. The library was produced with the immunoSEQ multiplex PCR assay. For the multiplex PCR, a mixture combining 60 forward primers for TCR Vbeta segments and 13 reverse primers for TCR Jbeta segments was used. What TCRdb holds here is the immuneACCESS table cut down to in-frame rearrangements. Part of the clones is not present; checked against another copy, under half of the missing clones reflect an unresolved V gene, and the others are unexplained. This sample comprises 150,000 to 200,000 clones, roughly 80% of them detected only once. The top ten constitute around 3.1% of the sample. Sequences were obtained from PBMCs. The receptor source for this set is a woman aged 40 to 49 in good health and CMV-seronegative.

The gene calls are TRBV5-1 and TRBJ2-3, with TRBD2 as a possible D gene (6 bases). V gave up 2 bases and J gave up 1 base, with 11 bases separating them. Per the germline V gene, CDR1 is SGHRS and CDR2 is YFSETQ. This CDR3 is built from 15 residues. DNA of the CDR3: TGCGCCAGCAGCTTACTAGCCCGGGGCACAGATACGCAGTATTTT. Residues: CASSLLARGTDTQYF.

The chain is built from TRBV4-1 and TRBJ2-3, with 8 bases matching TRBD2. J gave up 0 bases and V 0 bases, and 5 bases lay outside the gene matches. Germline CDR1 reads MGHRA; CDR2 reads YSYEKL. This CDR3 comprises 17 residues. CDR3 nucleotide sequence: TGCGCCAGCAGCCAAGAAAGTCCTAGCGGGAGCACAGATACGCAGTATTTT. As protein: CASSQESPSGSTDTQYF.

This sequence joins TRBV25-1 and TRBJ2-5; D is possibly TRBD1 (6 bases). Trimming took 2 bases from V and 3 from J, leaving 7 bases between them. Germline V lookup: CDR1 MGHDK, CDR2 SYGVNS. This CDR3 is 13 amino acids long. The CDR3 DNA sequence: TGTGCCAGCAGTGAAGCAGGGGAAGAGACCCAGTACTTC. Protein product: CASSEAGEETQYF.

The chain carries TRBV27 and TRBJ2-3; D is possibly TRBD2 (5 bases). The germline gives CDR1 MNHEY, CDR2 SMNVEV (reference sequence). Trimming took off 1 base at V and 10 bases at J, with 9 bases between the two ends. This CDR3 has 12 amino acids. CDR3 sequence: CASSLFNGAQYF. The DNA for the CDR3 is TGTGCCAGCAGTTTATTCAACGGGGCGCAGTATTTT.

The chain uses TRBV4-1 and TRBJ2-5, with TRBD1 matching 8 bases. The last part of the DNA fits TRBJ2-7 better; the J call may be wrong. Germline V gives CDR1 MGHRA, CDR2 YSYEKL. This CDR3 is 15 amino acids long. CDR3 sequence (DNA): TGCGCCAGCAGCCAACTGACAGGGGTGTCCTACGAGCAGTACTTC. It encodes CASSQLTGVSYEQYF.

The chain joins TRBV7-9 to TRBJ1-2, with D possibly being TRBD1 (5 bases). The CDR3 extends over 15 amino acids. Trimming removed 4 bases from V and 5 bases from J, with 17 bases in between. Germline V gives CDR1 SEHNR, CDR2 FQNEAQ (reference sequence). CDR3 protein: CASSYRGDWLYGYTF. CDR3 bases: TGTGCCAGCAGCTATCGAGGGGACTGGCTTTATGGCTACACCTTC.

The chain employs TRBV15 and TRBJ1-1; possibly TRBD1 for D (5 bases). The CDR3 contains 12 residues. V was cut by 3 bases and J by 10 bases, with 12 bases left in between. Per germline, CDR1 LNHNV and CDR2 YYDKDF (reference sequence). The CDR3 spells CATSRTVGGAFF. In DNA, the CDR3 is TGTGCCACCAGCAGGACCGTGGGGGGAGCTTTCTTT.

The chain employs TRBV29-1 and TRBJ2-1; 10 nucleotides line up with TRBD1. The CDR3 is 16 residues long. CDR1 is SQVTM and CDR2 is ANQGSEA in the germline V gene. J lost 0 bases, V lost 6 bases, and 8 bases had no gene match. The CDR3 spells CSVRQGAASSYNEQFF. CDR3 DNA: TGCAGCGTCCGACAGGGGGCGGCTAGCTCCTACAATGAGCAGTTCTTC.

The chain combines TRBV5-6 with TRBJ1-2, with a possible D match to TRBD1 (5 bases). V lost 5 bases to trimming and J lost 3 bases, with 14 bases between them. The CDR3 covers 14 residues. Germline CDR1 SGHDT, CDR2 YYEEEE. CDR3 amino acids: CASRLTREYYGYTF. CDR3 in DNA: TGTGCCAGCAGACTGACCAGGGAATACTATGGCTACACCTTC. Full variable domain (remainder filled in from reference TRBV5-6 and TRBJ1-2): DAGVTQSPTHLIKTRGQQVTLRCSPKSGHDTVSWYQQALGQGPQFIFQYYEEEERQRGNFPDRFSGHQFPNYSSELNVNALLLGDSALYLCASRLTREYYGYTFGSGTRLTVV.

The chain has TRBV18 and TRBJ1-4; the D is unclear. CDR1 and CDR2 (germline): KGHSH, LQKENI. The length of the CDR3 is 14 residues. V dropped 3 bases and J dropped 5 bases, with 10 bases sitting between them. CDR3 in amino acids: CASSPAVLNEKLFF. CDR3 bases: TGTGCCAGCTCACCCGCAGTTTTAAATGAAAAACTGTTTTTT.

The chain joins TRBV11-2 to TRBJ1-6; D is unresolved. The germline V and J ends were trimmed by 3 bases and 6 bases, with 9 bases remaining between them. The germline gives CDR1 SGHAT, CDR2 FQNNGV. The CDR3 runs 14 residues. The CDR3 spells CASSFDTFNSPLHF. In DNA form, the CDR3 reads TGTGCCAGCAGCTTCGACACATTTAATTCACCCCTCCACTTT.

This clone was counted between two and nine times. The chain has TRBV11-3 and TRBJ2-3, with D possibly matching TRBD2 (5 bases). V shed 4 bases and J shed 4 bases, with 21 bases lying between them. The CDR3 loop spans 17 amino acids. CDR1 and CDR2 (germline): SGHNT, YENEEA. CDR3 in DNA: TGTGCCAGCAGCTCTGGCCTCATTCGGGGTGGGGCAGATACGCAGTATTTT. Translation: CASSSGLIRGGADTQYF.

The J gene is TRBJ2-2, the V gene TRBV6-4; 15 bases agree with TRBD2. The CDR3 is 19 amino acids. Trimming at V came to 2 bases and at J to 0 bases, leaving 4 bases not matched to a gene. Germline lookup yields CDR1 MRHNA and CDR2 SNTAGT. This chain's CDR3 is CASSDGTSGGNANTGELFF. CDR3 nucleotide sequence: TGTGCCAGCAGTGACGGGACTAGCGGGGGGAACGCGAACACCGGGGAGCTGTTTTTT.

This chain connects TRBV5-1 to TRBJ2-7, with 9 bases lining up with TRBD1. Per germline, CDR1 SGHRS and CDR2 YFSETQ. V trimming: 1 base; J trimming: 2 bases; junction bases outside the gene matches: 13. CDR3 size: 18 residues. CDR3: CASSLILSGQGYTYEQYF. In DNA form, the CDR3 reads TGCGCCAGCAGCTTGATCCTATCGGGACAGGGATATACCTACGAGCAGTACTTC. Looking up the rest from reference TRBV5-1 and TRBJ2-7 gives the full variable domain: KAGVTQTPRYLIKTRGQQVTLSCSPISGHRSVSWYQQTPGQGLQFLFEYFSETQRNKGNFPGRFSGRQFSNSRSEMNVSTLELGDSALYLCASSLILSGQGYTYEQYFGPGTRLTVT.

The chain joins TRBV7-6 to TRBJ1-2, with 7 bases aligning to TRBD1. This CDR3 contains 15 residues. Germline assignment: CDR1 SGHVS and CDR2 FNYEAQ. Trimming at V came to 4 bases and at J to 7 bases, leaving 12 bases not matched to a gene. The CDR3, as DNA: TGTGCCAGCAGCTCGGATCGACAGGGTAATGGTGGCTACACCTTC. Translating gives CASSSDRQGNGGYTF.

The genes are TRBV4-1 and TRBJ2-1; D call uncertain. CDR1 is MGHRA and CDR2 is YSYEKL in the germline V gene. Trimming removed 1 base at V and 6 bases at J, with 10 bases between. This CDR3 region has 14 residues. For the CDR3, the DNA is TGCGCCAGCAGCCAAGGTCCTAACTCCAATGAGCAGTTCTTC. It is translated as CASSQGPNSNEQFF.

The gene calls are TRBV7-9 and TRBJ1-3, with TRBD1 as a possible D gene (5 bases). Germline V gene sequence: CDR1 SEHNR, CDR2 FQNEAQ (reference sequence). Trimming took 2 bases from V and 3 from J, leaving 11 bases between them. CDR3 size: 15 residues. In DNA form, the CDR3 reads TGTGCCAGCAGCTTACTTTCCAGGGTTGGAAACACCATATATTTT. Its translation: CASSLLSRVGNTIYF.

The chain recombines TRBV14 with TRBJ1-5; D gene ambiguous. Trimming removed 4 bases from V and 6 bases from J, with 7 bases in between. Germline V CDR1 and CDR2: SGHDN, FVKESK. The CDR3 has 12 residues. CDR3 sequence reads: CASSRAGQPQHF. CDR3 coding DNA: TGTGCCAGCAGCCGGGCGGGTCAGCCCCAGCATTTT.

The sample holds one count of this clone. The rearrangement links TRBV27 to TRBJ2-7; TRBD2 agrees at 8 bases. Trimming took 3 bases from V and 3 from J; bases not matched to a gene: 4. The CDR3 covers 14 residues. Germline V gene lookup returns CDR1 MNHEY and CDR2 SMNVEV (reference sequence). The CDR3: CASSFSLAGYEQYF. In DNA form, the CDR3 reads TGTGCCAGCAGTTTTAGTCTAGCGGGCTACGAGCAGTACTTC.

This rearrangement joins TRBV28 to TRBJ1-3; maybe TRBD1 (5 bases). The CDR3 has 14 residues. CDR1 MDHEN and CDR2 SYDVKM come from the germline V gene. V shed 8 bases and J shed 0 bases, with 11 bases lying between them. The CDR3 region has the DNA TGTGCCAGCGGCCTAGGGGTCTCTGGAAACACCATATATTTT. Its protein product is CASGLGVSGNTIYF.

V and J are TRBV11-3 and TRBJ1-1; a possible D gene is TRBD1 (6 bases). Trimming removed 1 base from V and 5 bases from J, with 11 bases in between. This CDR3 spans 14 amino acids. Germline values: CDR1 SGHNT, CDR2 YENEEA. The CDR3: CASSLAGHPTEAFF. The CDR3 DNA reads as TGTGCCAGCAGCTTAGCGGGACACCCGACTGAAGCTTTCTTT.

The CDR3, as DNA: TGTGCCAGCAGCTTTCGGGGGTTTCTTAACGAGCAGTACTTC. It codes for CASSFRGFLNEQYF. The chain carries TRBV7-8 and TRBJ2-7; D might be TRBD2 (6 bases). Germline-derived CDR1 and CDR2 are SGHVS and FQNEAQ. Deletions cut 3 bases from V and 5 bases from J, with 14 bases between. The CDR3 spans 14 residues.

CDR3 loop: CASSLFGGTNGYSNQPQHF. The CDR3 bases are TGTGCCAGCAGTTTATTCGGGGGGACGAATGGATATAGCAATCAGCCCCAGCATTTT. The J gene is TRBJ1-5, the V gene TRBV28, with D maybe TRBD1 (5 bases). The germline V gene has CDR1 MDHEN and CDR2 SYDVKM. The CDR3 covers 19 residues. V gave up 1 base and J gave up 0 bases, with 19 bases separating them.

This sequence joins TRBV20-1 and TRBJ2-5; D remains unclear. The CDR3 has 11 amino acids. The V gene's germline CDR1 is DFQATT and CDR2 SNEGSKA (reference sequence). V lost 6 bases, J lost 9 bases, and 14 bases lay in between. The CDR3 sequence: CSAYYGDSQYF. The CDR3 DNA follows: TGCAGTGCATATTATGGAGATTCCCAGTACTTC.

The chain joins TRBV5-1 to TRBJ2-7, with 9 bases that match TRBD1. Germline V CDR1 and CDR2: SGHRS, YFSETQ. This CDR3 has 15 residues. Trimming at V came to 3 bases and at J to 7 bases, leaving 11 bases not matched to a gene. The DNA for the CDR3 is TGCGCCAGCAGCTCGACCGGGACAGGGCCTCATGAGCAGTACTTC. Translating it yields CASSSTGTGPHEQYF.

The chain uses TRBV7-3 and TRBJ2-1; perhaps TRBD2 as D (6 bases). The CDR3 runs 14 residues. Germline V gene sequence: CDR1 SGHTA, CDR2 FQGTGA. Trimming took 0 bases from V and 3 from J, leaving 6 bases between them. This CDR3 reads CASSLTGGYNEQFF. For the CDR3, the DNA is TGTGCCAGCAGCTTAACCGGGGGCTACAATGAGCAGTTCTTC.

The CDR3 nucleotides read TGTGCCAGCAGCTTTCGACTAGCGGGGGGGCAAGATACGCAGTATTTT. The encoded protein is CASSFRLAGGQDTQYF. V is TRBV9 and J is TRBJ2-3; TRBD2 matches at 14 bases. Germline CDR1 is SGDLS and CDR2 is YYNGEE. Losses at the gene ends were 4 bases for V and 5 bases for J; bases not matched to a gene: 6. There are 16 residues in the CDR3.

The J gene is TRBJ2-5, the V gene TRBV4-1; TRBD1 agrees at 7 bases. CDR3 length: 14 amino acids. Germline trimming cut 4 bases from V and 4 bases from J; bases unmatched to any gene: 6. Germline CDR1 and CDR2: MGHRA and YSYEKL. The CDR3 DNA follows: TGCGCCAGCAGCCGTACAGGGGTCTCAGAGACCCAGTACTTC. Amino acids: CASSRTGVSETQYF.

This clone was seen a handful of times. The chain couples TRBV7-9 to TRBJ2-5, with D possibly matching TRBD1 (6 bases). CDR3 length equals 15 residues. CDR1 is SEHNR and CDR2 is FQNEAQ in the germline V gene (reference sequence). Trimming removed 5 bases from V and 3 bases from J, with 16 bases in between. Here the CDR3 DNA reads TGTGCCAGCAGCCCCGAACGGGCAGGGGAAGAGACCCAGTACTTC. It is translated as CASSPERAGEETQYF.

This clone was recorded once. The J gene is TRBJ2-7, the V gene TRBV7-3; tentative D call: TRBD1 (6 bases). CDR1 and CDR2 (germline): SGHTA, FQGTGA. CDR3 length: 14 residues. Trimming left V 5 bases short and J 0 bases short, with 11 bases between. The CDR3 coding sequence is TGTGCCAGCAGCGTACAGGGTAGCTCCTACGAGCAGTACTTC. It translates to CASSVQGSSYEQYF.